Each of the 26 T cell receptor beta chains below was sequenced from the same sample in a study of blood T cell repertoires in COVID-19 (TCRdb year 2020). Libraries were made using the immunoSEQ multiplex PCR assay. TCRdb mirrors the immuneACCESS table, restricted to in-frame sequences. Some clones are absent from its copies; in checked studies, under half trace to an unresolved V gene, and the reason for the others is unknown. For this sample there are fewer than 250,000 clones; approximately 80% appear just once. Together, the top ten hold around 1.9% of the sample. The specimen sequenced was peripheral blood. These receptors came from a woman of 80 years or more with acute or convalescent COVID-19.

The rearrangement uses TRBV27 and TRBJ1-1, with 8 bases identical to TRBD1. There are 14 residues in the CDR3. With V trimmed by 3 bases and J by 2 bases, 2 bases remained unmatched. CDR1 MNHEY and CDR2 SMNVEV come from the germline V gene (reference sequence). The chain's CDR3 is CASSFGQGNTEAFF. CDR3 sequence (DNA): TGTGCCAGCAGTTTCGGACAGGGTAACACTGAAGCTTTCTTT.

V is TRBV5-1 and J is TRBJ1-1; TRBD1 matches at 8 bases. The CDR3 length is 15 residues. Germline V gene lookup returns CDR1 SGHRS and CDR2 YFSETQ. The J segment lost 1 base and the V segment lost 4 bases, leaving 6 bases of the junction unmatched. CDR3 DNA: TGCGCCAGCAGCGCCGGACAGGGCCGGAACACTGAAGCTTTCTTT. Translated: CASSAGQGRNTEAFF.

This CDR3 is CASSPYGGANEKLFF. DNA for the CDR3: TGTGCCAGCTCACCATACGGGGGAGCTAATGAAAAACTGTTTTTT. V and J are TRBV18 and TRBJ1-4, with D perhaps matching TRBD1 (5 bases). V was shortened by 2 bases and J by 3 bases, with 10 bases between the two germline ends. The CDR3 length is 15 residues. CDR1 and CDR2 (germline): KGHSH, LQKENI. Based on the CDR3 plus reference TRBV18 and TRBJ1-4, the full variable domain is NAGVMQNPRHLVRRRGQEARLRCSPMKGHSHVYWYRQLPEEGLKFMVYLQKENIIDESGMPKERFSAEFPKEGPSILRIQQVVRGDSAAYFCASSPYGGANEKLFFGSGTQLSVL.

This clone was detected only a few times. This sequence joins TRBV2 and TRBJ2-5; weak D call: TRBD1 (6 bases). This CDR3 contains 16 residues. V was shortened by 6 bases and J by 5 bases, with 22 bases between the two germline ends. Germline V gene data show CDR1 as SNHLY and CDR2 as FYNNEI. The CDR3 DNA is TGTGCCAGCAGCCCCCGCAGCAGGGGTCAGAGGGAGACCCAGTACTTC. This encodes CASSPRSRGQRETQYF.

This chain links TRBV9 with TRBJ1-2; 8 nucleotides line up with TRBD1. Germline trimming cut 4 bases from V and 8 bases from J; bases unmatched to any gene: 16. The CDR3 runs to 16 residues. The germline V gene encodes CDR1 SGDLS and CDR2 YYNGEE. The CDR3 region has the DNA TGTGCCAGCAGCCCTTCAGGACAGGGCCGTTTGTGGGGCTACACCTTC. This encodes CASSPSGQGRLWGYTF.

This chain uses TRBV12-3 or TRBV12-4 with TRBJ1-1; D is unresolved. CDR3 length: 13 residues. V was clipped by 8 bases and J by 1 base, with 11 bases between them. The CDR3 loop reads CASSQTQNTEAFF. DNA of the CDR3: TGTGCCAGCTCACAGACACAGAACACTGAAGCTTTCTTT.

This chain joins TRBV7-6 and TRBJ2-1; 7 bases match TRBD1. Per the germline V gene, CDR1 is SGHVS and CDR2 is FNYEAQ. This CDR3 spans 18 amino acids. The V gene end was trimmed by 5 bases and the J gene end by 0 bases; junction bases not matched to a gene: 13. DNA for the CDR3: TGTGCCAGCAGCGCAACCCCTGGGACAGCAAGCTCCTACAATGAGCAGTTCTTC. It yields the protein CASSATPGTASSYNEQFF.

The chain uses TRBV28 and TRBJ2-1; 14 nucleotides align to TRBD2. The CDR3 covers 15 residues. The J segment lost 6 bases and the V segment lost 6 bases, leaving 4 bases of the junction unmatched. CDR1 is MDHEN, CDR2 SYDVKM, per germline. For the CDR3, the DNA is TGTGCCAGCAGGACTAGCGGGAGGGGGTCCAATGAGCAGTTCTTC. Its translation: CASRTSGRGSNEQFF.

The J gene is TRBJ2-2, the V gene TRBV4-2; 10 bases are shared with TRBD2. Trimming removed 1 base from V and 0 bases from J; junction bases left unmatched: 5. The CDR3 contains 18 residues. Germline-derived CDR1 and CDR2 are LGHNA and YNFKEQ. Here the CDR3 DNA reads TGTGCCAGCAGCCAAGTCACTCTAGCGGGAGCGAACACCGGGGAGCTGTTTTTT. As protein: CASSQVTLAGANTGELFF.

This clone was seen just once. The chain carries TRBV5-4 and TRBJ2-5, with 8 bases matching TRBD2. CDR3 length equals 14 residues. Germline V gene sequence: CDR1 SGHNT, CDR2 YYREEE (reference sequence). V lost 5 bases and J lost 4; bases outside the gene matches: 7. As DNA, the CDR3 is TGTGCCAGCAGGAACCGGGGGGGCGGAGAGACCCAGTACTTC. Translation gives CASRNRGGGETQYF.

V usage is TRBV3-1 (or the pseudogene TRBV3-2) and J usage is TRBJ1-6; the D is unclear. V was shortened by 2 bases and J by 13 bases, with 9 bases between the two germline ends. CDR1 and CDR2 from the germline V gene are LGHDT and YNNKEL (reference sequence). The CDR3 spans 12 residues. The CDR3 DNA sequence: TGTGCCAGCAGCCAACGGGGTACGCCCCTCCACTTT. Translated: CASSQRGTPLHF.

In DNA, the CDR3 is TGTGCTAGTGGAACAGGGGGGAATGAGCAGTTCTTC. This encodes CASGTGGNEQFF. The rearrangement links TRBV12-5 to TRBJ2-1; 8 bases match TRBD1. This CDR3 comprises 12 residues. Germline V gives CDR1 LGHNT, CDR2 FRNRAP. V lost 6 bases and J lost 7; bases outside the gene matches: 2.

This chain links TRBV6-5 with TRBJ1-1, with 10 positions matching TRBD1. Unmatched junction bases numbered 2, after V lost 6 bases and J lost 4 bases. The CDR3 spans 13 residues. CDR1 is MNHEY and CDR2 is SVGAGI in the germline V gene. The CDR3 nucleotides are TGTGCCAGCAGCAGACAGGGGGCCACTGAAGCTTTCTTT. It codes for CASSRQGATEAFF.

This clone was counted once. The CDR3 here is CASSSAGTGLYTF. The CDR3 nucleotides are TGTGCCAGCAGCTCAGCGGGAACGGGACTCTACACCTTC. The chain links TRBV7-2 to TRBJ1-2, with TRBD1 as a possible D gene (5 bases). The V end lost 4 bases, the J end lost 10 bases, and 16 bases lay between the germline ends. The CDR3 has 13 amino acids. Germline values: CDR1 SGHTA, CDR2 FQGNSA.

This clone was observed a few times. V gene TRBV3-1 (or the pseudogene TRBV3-2) combines with J gene TRBJ1-3; 8 positions agree with TRBD1. Germline V lookup: CDR1 LGHDT, CDR2 YNNKEL (reference sequence). Trimming removed 8 bases from V and 3 bases from J; junction bases left unmatched: 9. The CDR3 runs to 15 residues. CDR3 amino acids: CASAPGQVVGNTIYF. CDR3 nucleotides: TGTGCCAGCGCCCCGGGACAGGTGGTTGGAAACACCATATATTTT.

This chain links TRBV3-1 (or the pseudogene TRBV3-2) with TRBJ1-5, with D possibly being TRBD1 (6 bases). The CDR3 loop spans 14 amino acids. Trimming removed 1 base at V and 5 bases at J, with 9 bases between. Per germline, CDR1 LGHDT and CDR2 YNNKEL (reference sequence). CDR3 protein: CASSQAQGHQPQHF. Here the CDR3 DNA reads TGTGCCAGCAGCCAAGCGCAGGGGCATCAGCCCCAGCATTTT.

This clone appeared a single time. The chain is built from TRBV7-3 and TRBJ2-1; 14 bases line up with TRBD2. The CDR3 has 15 residues. Germline loops: CDR1 SGHTA, CDR2 FQGTGA. Trimming took 5 bases from V and 15 from J; bases not matched to a gene: 12. The CDR3 protein is CASSPGLAGGRGLFF. The CDR3 DNA reads as TGTGCCAGCAGCCCAGGACTAGCGGGAGGTCGGGGACTGTTCTTC.

CDR3 residues: CASNQPGTSGTREYF. The CDR3 DNA reads as TGTGCCAGCAATCAACCGGGGACTAGCGGGACGAGGGAGTACTTC. The chain is built from TRBV6-5 and TRBJ2-7; 13 positions match TRBD2. Per germline, CDR1 MNHEY and CDR2 SVGAGI. The CDR3 is 15 amino acids. With 7 bases clipped from V and 11 bases from J, the junction kept 14 bases outside the gene matches.

The gene calls are TRBV15 and TRBJ2-7, with 8 bases fitting TRBD2. V was pared by 0 bases and J by 7 bases, with 5 bases of the junction left unmatched. The CDR3 sequence is 14 residues long. CDR1 and CDR2 (germline): LNHNV, YYDKDF (reference sequence). The DNA for the CDR3 is TGTGCCACCAGCAGAGAGGGACTAGTAGGGGAGCAGTACTTC. It specifies CATSREGLVGEQYF.

This clone showed up just once. The CDR3 region is CASSSMADTQYF. The CDR3 DNA reads as TGTGCCAGCAGCTCTATGGCAGATACGCAGTATTTT. The chain recombines TRBV11-2 with TRBJ2-3, with D unclear. The V and J ends lost 4 bases and 4 bases respectively, with 6 bases between them. CDR3 size: 12 residues. Germline loops: CDR1 SGHAT, CDR2 FQNNGV.

The chain uses TRBV5-4 and TRBJ2-2, with 9 bases identical to TRBD1. CDR3 size: 15 residues. V gave up 4 bases and J gave up 4 bases; unmatched junction bases: 5. CDR1 is SGHNT, CDR2 YYREEE, per germline (reference sequence). The DNA for the CDR3 is TGTGCCAGCAGCGAACAGGGGGCGCTCACCGGGGAGCTGTTTTTT. This encodes CASSEQGALTGELFF. The full variable domain, with the rest looked up from reference TRBV5-4 and TRBJ2-2, is ETGVTQSPTHLIKTRGQQVTLRCSSQSGHNTVSWYQQALGQGPQFIFQYYREEENGRGNFPPRFSGLQFPNYSSELNVNALELDDSALYLCASSEQGALTGELFFGEGSRLTVL.

V gene TRBV5-4 combines with J gene TRBJ2-1; 7 nucleotides align to TRBD1. The J segment lost 4 bases and the V segment lost 4 bases, leaving 5 bases of the junction unmatched. Germline V gene data show CDR1 as SGHNT and CDR2 as YYREEE (reference sequence). This CDR3 has 14 amino acids. The CDR3 DNA is TGTGCCAGCAGCCCGGGACAGCCTTACAATGAGCAGTTCTTC. Amino acid sequence: CASSPGQPYNEQFF. Variable domain in full (rest from reference TRBV5-4 and TRBJ2-1): ETGVTQSPTHLIKTRGQQVTLRCSSQSGHNTVSWYQQALGQGPQFIFQYYREEENGRGNFPPRFSGLQFPNYSSELNVNALELDDSALYLCASSPGQPYNEQFFGPGTRLTVL.

The genes are TRBV6-2 or TRBV6-3 and TRBJ2-1, with TRBD2 as a possible D gene (7 bases). The CDR3 totals 16 residues. V lost 6 bases and J lost 4, with 19 bases in between. Germline V gene sequence: CDR1 MNHEY, CDR2 SVGEGT. This chain's CDR3 is CASSHPDGGPYNEQFF. The CDR3 DNA follows: TGTGCCAGCAGCCACCCAGACGGGGGGCCTTACAATGAGCAGTTCTTC.

The gene calls are TRBV7-8 and TRBJ1-5, with TRBD1 identical over 10 bases. The CDR3 is 17 residues long. Trimming cost V 3 bases and J 1 base; bases outside gene matches: 6. Germline CDR1 reads SGHVS; CDR2 reads FQNEAQ. This chain's CDR3 is CASSFAPGQGSNQPQHF. The DNA of the CDR3 is TGTGCCAGCAGCTTTGCGCCGGGACAGGGGAGCAATCAGCCCCAGCATTTT.

The V and J genes are TRBV4-2 and TRBJ2-7; 10 nucleotides agree with TRBD2. Germline assignment: CDR1 LGHNA and CDR2 YNFKEQ. V was clipped by 1 base and J by 3 bases; unmatched bases: 3. This CDR3 has 15 amino acids. The CDR3 sequence is CASSQGLAGDYEQYF. For the CDR3, the DNA is TGTGCCAGCAGCCAAGGGCTAGCGGGAGACTACGAGCAGTACTTC.

V is TRBV7-2 and J is TRBJ2-1; 9 bases align to TRBD2. The CDR3 runs 17 residues. Germline loops: CDR1 SGHTA, CDR2 FQGNSA. Unmatched junction bases numbered 15, after V lost 5 bases and J lost 7 bases. The DNA for the CDR3 is TGTGCCAGCAGCGGAGGTGGGCTAGCGGGGTGGGGGAATGAGCAGTTCTTC. It codes for CASSGGGLAGWGNEQFF.